This entry features one T cell receptor beta chain sequence. Germline values: CDR1 LNHNV, CDR2 YYDKDF (reference sequence). The CDR3 loop spans 13 amino acids. Trimming stripped 0 bases from V and 7 bases from J, with 7 bases between. The data originate from a study of radiotherapy plus CTLA-4 blockade in lung cancer. Study overall: Disease control was present in under 35% of patients, and objective responses in about 19%.

Sequencing was performed with immunoSEQ multiplex PCR; in TCRdb, only in-frame clones are kept and a portion is missing. Of about 68,000 clones in the sample, approximately 79% were seen once. The chain has TRBV15 and TRBJ1-5; D not certain. Source: peripheral blood, taken from a patient treated with radiotherapy plus ipilimumab. The source of this sequence is a human donor with non-small cell lung cancer who had a complete response to radiotherapy plus ipilimumab. CDR3 sequence (DNA): TGTGCCACCAGCAGAGAGTTTGGGCAGCCCCAGCATTTT. Encoded protein: CATSREFGQPQHF.